The 18 T cell receptor beta chains reported below all come from one sample, sequenced in a study of blood T cell repertoires in COVID-19. Some clones are missing from TCRdb's copy, which holds only in-frame ones; the method was immunoSEQ multiplex PCR. This sample has about half a million clones, with approximately 86% found just once. Sequencing input: PBMCs or T cells enriched from blood (not recorded which). These TCRs come from a woman in her sixties who had recovered from COVID-19.

V and J are TRBV18 and TRBJ1-1; D is unresolved. Trimming left V 1 base short and J 1 base short, with 13 bases between. CDR3 length: 16 amino acids. From germline, CDR1 is KGHSH and CDR2 LQKENI. CDR3: CASSPQGREKNTEAFF. The CDR3 DNA follows: TGTGCCAGCTCACCACAAGGGAGGGAGAAGAACACTGAAGCTTTCTTT.

The gene calls are TRBV4-2 and TRBJ2-7; TRBD2 is a possible D gene (5 bases). The V gene's germline CDR1 is LGHNA and CDR2 YNFKEQ. This CDR3 comprises 15 residues. V dropped 1 base and J dropped 4 bases, with 14 bases sitting between them. The CDR3 spells CASSQGQTGGYEQYF. CDR3 sequence (DNA): TGTGCCAGCAGCCAAGGCCAGACTGGCGGGTACGAGCAGTACTTC.

This sequence joins TRBV18 and TRBJ2-2; 9 bases are a match to TRBD1. Germline V gene sequence: CDR1 KGHSH, CDR2 LQKENI. The V segment lost 5 bases and the J segment 4 bases; nucleotides outside the gene matches: 5. The CDR3 is 15 amino acids. The CDR3 loop reads CASSTGQGGTGELFF. In DNA form, the CDR3 reads TGTGCCAGCTCAACGGGACAGGGAGGCACCGGGGAGCTGTTTTTT.

The CDR3 coding sequence is TGCGCCAGCAGCTATCTGACAGGGGGTGGCTACACCTTC. Translated: CASSYLTGGGYTF. This chain joins TRBV5-1 and TRBJ1-2; 9 nucleotides align to TRBD1. CDR1 SGHRS and CDR2 YFSETQ come from the germline V gene. Trimming removed 3 bases from V and 7 bases from J; junction bases left unmatched: 4. This CDR3 region has 13 residues. The full variable domain, completed using reference TRBV5-1 and TRBJ1-2, is KAGVTQTPRYLIKTRGQQVTLSCSPISGHRSVSWYQQTPGQGLQFLFEYFSETQRNKGNFPGRFSGRQFSNSRSEMNVSTLELGDSALYLCASSYLTGGGYTFGSGTRLTVV.

This chain uses TRBV27 with TRBJ2-2; the match to TRBD1 covers 8 bases. Germline CDR1 and CDR2: MNHEY and SMNVEV (reference sequence). This CDR3 spans 15 amino acids. V shed 5 bases, J shed 3 bases, and the junction held 5 bases outside the gene matches. The CDR3 protein is CASSGGTGYTGELFF. In nucleotides, the CDR3 is TGTGCCAGCAGTGGCGGGACAGGATACACCGGGGAGCTGTTTTTT.

This rearrangement joins TRBV12-3 or TRBV12-4 to TRBJ2-5; no firm D call. Trimming removed 1 base at V and 9 bases at J, with 9 bases between. CDR3 length: 12 residues. The CDR3 sequence is CASSLGAWSQYF. The DNA of the CDR3 is TGTGCCAGCAGTTTAGGCGCGTGGTCCCAGTACTTC.

As to this clone: Additional DNA sequences in this sample encode the identical CDR3. The chain carries TRBV2 and TRBJ1-5, with TRBD1 matching over 9 bases. Germline V gives CDR1 SNHLY, CDR2 FYNNEI. This CDR3 has 15 amino acids. V lost 5 bases, J lost 1 base, and 3 bases stayed unmatched. The CDR3 is CASSQDRGSNQPQHF. The CDR3 nucleotides are TGTGCCAGCAGTCAGGACAGGGGCAGCAATCAGCCCCAGCATTTT. Filled out from reference TRBV2 and TRBJ1-5, the complete variable domain reads EPEVTQTPSHQVTQMGQEVILRCVPISNHLYFYWYRQILGQKVEFLVSFYNNEISEKSEIFDDQFSVERPDGSNFTLKIRSTKLEDSAMYFCASSQDRGSNQPQHFGDGTRLSIL.

The chain carries TRBV5-4 and TRBJ2-3; D remains ambiguous. Germline V gene sequence: CDR1 SGHNT, CDR2 YYREEE (reference sequence). The CDR3 consists of 14 residues. The ends were cut back, 2 bases at V and 2 bases at J, with 9 bases in the middle. The CDR3 loop reads CASSFVQTTDTQYF. The CDR3 nucleotides read TGTGCCAGCAGCTTTGTACAAACCACAGATACGCAGTATTTT.

V usage is TRBV5-4 and J usage is TRBJ2-1; D is perhaps TRBD1 (6 bases). Germline assignment: CDR1 SGHNT and CDR2 YYREEE (reference sequence). The CDR3 is 16 amino acids. The V end lost 2 bases, the J end lost 4 bases, and 16 bases lay between the germline ends. CDR3 loop: CASSFGGQGSYNEQFF. The CDR3 coding sequence is TGTGCCAGCAGCTTTGGGGGACAAGGATCTTACAATGAGCAGTTCTTC.

This chain links TRBV12-5 with TRBJ2-7, with 8 positions matching TRBD2. The junction had 6 bases not matched to a gene; V was cut back by 0 bases and J by 2 bases. The CDR3 is made up of 16 amino acids. Germline CDR1 LGHNT, CDR2 FRNRAP. The CDR3 here is CASGLVLSGGTYEQYF. CDR3 nucleotides: TGTGCTAGTGGTTTGGTACTCAGCGGGGGAACCTACGAGCAGTACTTC.

The V call is TRBV23-1, the J call TRBJ2-7; D is possibly TRBD1 (6 bases). TRBV23-1 is marked as an open reading frame, function uncertain. The CDR3 loop spans 14 amino acids. Deletions cut 3 bases from V and 0 bases from J, with 9 bases between. The CDR3 sequence: CASSHPTGSYEQYF. The CDR3, as DNA: TGCGCCAGCAGTCACCCGACAGGCTCCTACGAGCAGTACTTC.

CDR3 amino acids: CASSESAQGIGDYGYTF. In DNA form, the CDR3 reads TGCGCCAGCAGTGAGTCAGCACAGGGGATAGGGGACTATGGCTACACCTTC. The rearrangement joins TRBV10-2 to TRBJ1-2; 7 bases are shared with TRBD1. Germline values: CDR1 WSHSY, CDR2 SAAADI. The V segment lost 0 bases and the J segment 3 bases; nucleotides outside the gene matches: 10. The CDR3 runs to 17 residues.

This clone was counted once. The chain links TRBV6-1 to TRBJ2-1, with TRBD2 matching over 10 bases. The germline V gene encodes CDR1 MNHNS and CDR2 SASEGT. The CDR3 is made up of 15 amino acids. Trimming removed 2 bases from V and 7 bases from J; junction bases left unmatched: 5. The CDR3 loop is CASSELSGGRNEQFF. The CDR3 bases are TGTGCCAGCAGTGAACTTAGCGGGGGGCGGAATGAGCAGTTCTTC.

The CDR3 region has the DNA TGTGCCAGCAGCTTAGGGACAGGGGGGAATGAGCAGTTCTTC. Protein sequence: CASSLGTGGNEQFF. The chain combines TRBV7-2 with TRBJ2-1; 10 bases are a match to TRBD1. The CDR3 covers 14 residues. The junction had 1 base not matched to a gene; V was cut back by 1 base and J by 7 bases. CDR1 SGHTA and CDR2 FQGNSA come from the germline V gene.

The chain has TRBV11-2 and TRBJ2-1; 10 nucleotides line up with TRBD1. This CDR3 has 15 residues. The ends lost 8 bases at V and 1 base at J; junction bases unmatched: 5. Per germline, CDR1 SGHAT and CDR2 FQNNGV. The CDR3: CASGDRGRSYNEQFF. As DNA, the CDR3 is TGTGCCAGCGGCGACAGGGGGCGATCCTACAATGAGCAGTTCTTC.

The chain links TRBV4-1 to TRBJ2-1; D gene unclear. CDR1 and CDR2 (germline): MGHRA, YSYEKL. The CDR3 extends over 16 amino acids. Trimming took off 0 bases at V and 5 bases at J, with 14 bases between the two ends. This CDR3 is CASSQDTAGWDNEQFF. The CDR3 DNA sequence: TGCGCCAGCAGCCAAGATACGGCAGGCTGGGACAATGAGCAGTTCTTC.

This clone was recorded only once. The V gene is TRBV13, the J gene TRBJ2-7, with a possible D match to TRBD1 (5 bases). V was trimmed by 5 bases and J by 3 bases, leaving 14 bases between them. Germline values: CDR1 PRHDT, CDR2 FYEKMQ (reference sequence). The CDR3 loop spans 14 amino acids. The CDR3 DNA is TGTGCCAGCAGCCCGGGCAGGGCGTTCTACGAGCAGTACGTC. This sequence encodes CASSPGRAFYEQYV.

The sample holds one count of this clone. V usage is TRBV4-1 and J usage is TRBJ1-1; unclear D gene. Trimming pared 1 base from V and 3 bases from J, leaving 9 bases between. CDR1 and CDR2 (germline): MGHRA, YSYEKL. The CDR3 is 14 amino acids. CDR3: CASSQGGMDTEAFF. In DNA, the CDR3 is TGCGCCAGCAGCCAAGGAGGGATGGACACTGAAGCTTTCTTT.